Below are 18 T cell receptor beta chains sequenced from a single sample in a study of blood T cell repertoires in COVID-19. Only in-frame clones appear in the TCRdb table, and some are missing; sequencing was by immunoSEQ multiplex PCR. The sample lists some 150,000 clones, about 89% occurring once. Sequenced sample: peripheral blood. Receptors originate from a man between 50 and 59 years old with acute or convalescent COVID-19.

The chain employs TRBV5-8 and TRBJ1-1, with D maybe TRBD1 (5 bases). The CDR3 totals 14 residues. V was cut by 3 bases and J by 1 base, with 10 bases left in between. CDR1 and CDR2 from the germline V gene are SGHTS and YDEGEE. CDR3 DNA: TGTGCCAGCAGCTGGAAGGACACGAACACTGAAGCTTTCTTT. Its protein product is CASSWKDTNTEAFF.

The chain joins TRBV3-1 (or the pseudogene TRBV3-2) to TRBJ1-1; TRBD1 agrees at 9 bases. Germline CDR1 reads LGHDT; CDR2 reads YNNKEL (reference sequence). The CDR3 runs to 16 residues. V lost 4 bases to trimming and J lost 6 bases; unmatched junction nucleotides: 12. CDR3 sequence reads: CASSRNQGQGFAEAFF. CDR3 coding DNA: TGTGCCAGCAGCCGGAACCAGGGACAGGGTTTCGCTGAAGCTTTCTTT.

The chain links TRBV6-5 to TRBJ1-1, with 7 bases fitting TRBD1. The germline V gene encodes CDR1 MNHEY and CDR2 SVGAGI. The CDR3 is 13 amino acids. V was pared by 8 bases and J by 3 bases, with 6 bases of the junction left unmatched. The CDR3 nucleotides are TGTGCCAGCCGAGACAGGGAAGACACTGAAGCTTTCTTT. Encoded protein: CASRDREDTEAFF.

In nucleotides, the CDR3 is TGTGCCAGCAGTCGCATACAGGGAACTGGAAACACCATATATTTT. It specifies CASSRIQGTGNTIYF. The chain combines TRBV6-5 with TRBJ1-3, with D possibly TRBD1 on 6 matching bases. V lost 5 bases to trimming and J lost 2 bases, with 13 bases between them. This CDR3 has 15 residues. CDR1 and CDR2 (germline): MNHEY, SVGAGI.

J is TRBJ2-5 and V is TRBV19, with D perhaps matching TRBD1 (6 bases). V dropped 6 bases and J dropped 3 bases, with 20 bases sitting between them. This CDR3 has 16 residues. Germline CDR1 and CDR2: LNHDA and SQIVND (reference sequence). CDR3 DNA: TGTGCCAGTAGCCACTCAACGACAGGCAAAGAAGAGACCCAGTACTTC. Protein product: CASSHSTTGKEETQYF.

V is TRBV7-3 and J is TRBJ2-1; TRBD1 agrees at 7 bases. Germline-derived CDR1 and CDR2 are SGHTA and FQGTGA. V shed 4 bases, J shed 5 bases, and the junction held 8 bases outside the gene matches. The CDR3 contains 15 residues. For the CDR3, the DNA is TGTGCCAGCAGCTGGACAGGAAATACTAACAATGAGCAGTTCTTC. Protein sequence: CASSWTGNTNNEQFF.

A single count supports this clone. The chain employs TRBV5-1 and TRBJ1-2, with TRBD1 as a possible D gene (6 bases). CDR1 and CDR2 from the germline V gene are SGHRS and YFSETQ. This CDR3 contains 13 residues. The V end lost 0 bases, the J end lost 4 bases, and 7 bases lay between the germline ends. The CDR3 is CASSLADSYGYTF. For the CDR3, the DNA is TGCGCCAGCAGCTTGGCGGACAGCTATGGCTACACCTTC.

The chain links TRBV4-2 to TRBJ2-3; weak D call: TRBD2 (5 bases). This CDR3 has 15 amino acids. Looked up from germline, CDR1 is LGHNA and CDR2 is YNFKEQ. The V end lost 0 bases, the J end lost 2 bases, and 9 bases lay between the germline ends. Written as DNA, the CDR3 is TGTGCCAGCAGCCAAGACTGGACTTTCACAGATACGCAGTATTTT. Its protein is CASSQDWTFTDTQYF.

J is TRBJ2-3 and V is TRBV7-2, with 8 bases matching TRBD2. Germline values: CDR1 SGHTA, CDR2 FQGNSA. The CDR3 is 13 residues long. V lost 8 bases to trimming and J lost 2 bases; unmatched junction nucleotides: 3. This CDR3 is CASGAGVTDTQYF. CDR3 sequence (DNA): TGTGCCAGCGGAGCGGGGGTCACAGATACGCAGTATTTT. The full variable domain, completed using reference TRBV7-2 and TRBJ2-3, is GAGVSQSPSNKVTEKGKDVELRCDPISGHTALYWYRQSLGQGLEFLIYFQGNSAPDKSGLPSDRFSAERTGGSVSTLTIQRTQQEDSAVYLCASGAGVTDTQYFGPGTRLTVL.

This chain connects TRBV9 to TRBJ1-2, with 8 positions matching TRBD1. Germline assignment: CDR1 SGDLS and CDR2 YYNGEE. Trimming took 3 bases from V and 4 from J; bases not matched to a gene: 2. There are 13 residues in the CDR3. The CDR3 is CASSAGTGYGYTF. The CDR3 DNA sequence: TGTGCCAGCAGCGCCGGGACAGGCTATGGCTACACCTTC.

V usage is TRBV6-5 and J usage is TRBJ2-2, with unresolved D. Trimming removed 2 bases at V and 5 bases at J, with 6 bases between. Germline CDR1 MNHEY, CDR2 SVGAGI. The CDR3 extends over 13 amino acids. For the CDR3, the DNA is TGTGCCAGCAGTTACCAGGAAACCGGGGAGCTGTTTTTT. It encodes CASSYQETGELFF.

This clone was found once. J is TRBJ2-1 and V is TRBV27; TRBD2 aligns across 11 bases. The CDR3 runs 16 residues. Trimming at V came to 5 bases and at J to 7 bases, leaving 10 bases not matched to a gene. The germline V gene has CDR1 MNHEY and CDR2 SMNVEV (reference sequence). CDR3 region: CASSPGTSGRLNEQFF. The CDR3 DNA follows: TGTGCCAGCAGTCCGGGGACTAGCGGTCGCCTGAATGAGCAGTTCTTC.

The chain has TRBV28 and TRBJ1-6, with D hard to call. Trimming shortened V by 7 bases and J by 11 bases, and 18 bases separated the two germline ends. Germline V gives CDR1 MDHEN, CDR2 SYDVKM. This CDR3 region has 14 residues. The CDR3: CASTRLTGVAPLHF. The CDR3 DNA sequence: TGTGCCAGCACTCGTCTTACCGGGGTGGCACCCCTCCACTTT.

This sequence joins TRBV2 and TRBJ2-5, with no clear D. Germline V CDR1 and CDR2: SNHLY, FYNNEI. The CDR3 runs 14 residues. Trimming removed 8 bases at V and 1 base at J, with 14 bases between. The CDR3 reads CASLRETTQETQYF. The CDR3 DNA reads TGTGCCAGCCTAAGAGAGACAACCCAAGAGACCCAGTACTTC.

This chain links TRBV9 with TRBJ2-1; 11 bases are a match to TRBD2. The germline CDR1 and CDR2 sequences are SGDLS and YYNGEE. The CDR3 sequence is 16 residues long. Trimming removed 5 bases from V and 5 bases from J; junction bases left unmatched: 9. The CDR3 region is CASSPRLAGGNNEQFF. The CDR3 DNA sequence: TGTGCCAGCAGTCCCCGTCTAGCGGGAGGCAACAATGAGCAGTTCTTC.

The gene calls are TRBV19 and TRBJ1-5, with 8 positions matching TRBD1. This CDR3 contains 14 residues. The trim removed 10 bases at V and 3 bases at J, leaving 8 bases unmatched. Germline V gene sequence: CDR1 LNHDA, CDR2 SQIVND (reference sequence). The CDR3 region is CATRQGRDNQPQHF. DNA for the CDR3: TGTGCCACCAGACAGGGGAGGGACAATCAGCCCCAGCATTTT.

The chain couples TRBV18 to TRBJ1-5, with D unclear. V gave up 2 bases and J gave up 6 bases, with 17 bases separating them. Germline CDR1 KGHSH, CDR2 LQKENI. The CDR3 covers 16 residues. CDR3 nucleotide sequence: TGTGCCAGCTCACCAGACATATGGCAAGGTGGTCAGCCCCAGCATTTT. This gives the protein CASSPDIWQGGQPQHF.

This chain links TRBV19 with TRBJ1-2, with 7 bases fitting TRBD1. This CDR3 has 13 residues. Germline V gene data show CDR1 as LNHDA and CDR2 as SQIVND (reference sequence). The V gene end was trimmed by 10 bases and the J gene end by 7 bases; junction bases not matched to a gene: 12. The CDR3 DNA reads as TGTGCCACCCGCCTTGACAGGGAGGCTGGCTACACCTTC. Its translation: CATRLDREAGYTF.